This entry features one TCR beta chain sequence. Across about 22 US areas, participants ranged in age from about 18 to 89 years. Participants' reported clinical history set cohort assignment. This specimen comes from a study of blood T cell repertoires in COVID-19. In the study overall: T cells, B-cell-depleted T cells, or PBMCs provided the cDNA or gDNA that served as material.

The CDR3 runs 13 residues. With 6 bases clipped from V and 0 bases from J, the junction kept 2 bases outside the gene matches. From germline, CDR1 is SQVTM and CDR2 ANQGSEA. Original data processing: For nucleated cells, counts were estimated from reference gene primer amplification. The assay was immunoSEQ multiplex PCR, and TCRdb's table has in-frame clones only and misses some. Clonal size and the V and J genes are those of that table, whereas D and trimming came from the DNA. The sample includes 200,000 to 300,000 clones, 70% to 90% of them seen just once. The gene calls are TRBV29-1 and TRBJ2-5, with TRBD1 matching over 9 bases. Material: PBMCs or T cells enriched from blood (not recorded which). The receptor was derived from a woman aged 45-65 years with acute COVID-19. CDR3 coding DNA: TGCAGCGTCGGACAGGGGTACCAAGAGACCCAGTACTTC. Amino acids: CSVGQGYQETQYF. The full variable domain, completed using reference TRBV29-1 and TRBJ2-5, is SAVISQKPSRDICQRGTSLTIQCQVDSQVTMMFWYRQQPGQSLTLIATANQGSEATYESGFVIDKFPISRPNLTFSTLTVSNMSPEDSSIYLCSVGQGYQETQYFGPGTRLLVL.